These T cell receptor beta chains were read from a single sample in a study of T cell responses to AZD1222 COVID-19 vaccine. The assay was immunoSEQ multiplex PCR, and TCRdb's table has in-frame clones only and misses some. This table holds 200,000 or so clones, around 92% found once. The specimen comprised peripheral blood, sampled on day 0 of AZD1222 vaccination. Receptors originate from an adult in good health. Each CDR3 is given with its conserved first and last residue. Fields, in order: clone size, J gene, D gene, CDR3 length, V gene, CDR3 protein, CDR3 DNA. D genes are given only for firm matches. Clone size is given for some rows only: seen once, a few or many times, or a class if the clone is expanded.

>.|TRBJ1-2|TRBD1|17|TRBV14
CASSQDLRTGKNYGYTF
TGTGCCAGCAGCCAAGATTTGCGGACAGGGAAAAACTATGGCTACACCTTC
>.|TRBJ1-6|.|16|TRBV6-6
CASSRGPRERNSPLHF
TGTGCCAGCAGCCGCGGGCCCAGGGAAAGGAATTCACCCCTCCACTTT
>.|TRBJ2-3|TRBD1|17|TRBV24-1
CATSDFPSRDRGDTQYF
TGTGCCACCAGTGATTTCCCGTCCCGGGACAGGGGGGATACGCAGTATTTT
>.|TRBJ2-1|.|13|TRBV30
CAWSGSTYNEQFF
TGTGCCTGGAGTGGATCTACCTACAATGAGCAGTTCTTC
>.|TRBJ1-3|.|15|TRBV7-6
CASSLVPLTGNTIYF
TGTGCCAGCAGCTTAGTTCCTCTTACTGGAAACACCATATATTTT
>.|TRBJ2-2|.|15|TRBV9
CASSVAQGGTGELFF
TGTGCCAGCAGCGTAGCACAGGGCGGCACCGGGGAGCTGTTTTTT
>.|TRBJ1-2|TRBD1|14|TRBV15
CATSKDRTNYGYTF
TGTGCCACCAGCAAGGACAGGACTAACTATGGCTACACCTTC
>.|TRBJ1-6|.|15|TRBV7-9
CASSLGVGLNSPLHF
TGTGCCAGCAGCTTAGGGGTGGGCTTGAATTCACCCCTCCACTTT
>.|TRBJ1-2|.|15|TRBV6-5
CASSYDSRRVYGYTF
TGTGCCAGCAGTTACGATTCCAGAAGGGTCTATGGCTACACCTTC
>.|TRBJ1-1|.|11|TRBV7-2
CASSLGSEAFF
TGTGCCAGCAGCTTGGGGTCTGAAGCTTTCTTT
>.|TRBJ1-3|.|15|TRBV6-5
CASSYQAPAGNTIYF
TGTGCCAGCAGTTACCAGGCACCGGCTGGAAACACCATATATTTT
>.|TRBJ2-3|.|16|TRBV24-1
CATSDMPTAGRDTQYF
TGTGCCACCAGTGATATGCCCACCGCGGGGCGAGATACGCAGTATTTT
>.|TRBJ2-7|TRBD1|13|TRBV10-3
CAISWDRGREQYF
TGTGCCATCAGTTGGGACAGGGGGCGAGAGCAGTACTTC
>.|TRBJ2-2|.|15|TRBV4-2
CASSQGGRNTGELFF
TGTGCCAGCAGCCAAGGGGGTAGGAACACCGGGGAGCTGTTTTTT
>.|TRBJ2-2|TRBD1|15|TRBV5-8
CASSLAYRGTGELFF
TGTGCCAGCAGCTTGGCCTACAGGGGCACCGGGGAGCTGTTTTTT
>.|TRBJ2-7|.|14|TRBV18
CASSPNRDNYEQYF
TGTGCCAGCTCACCAAACCGGGACAACTACGAGCAGTACTTC
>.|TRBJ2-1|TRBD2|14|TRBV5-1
CASSLAGNNNEQFF
TGCGCCAGCAGCTTAGCGGGGAATAACAATGAGCAGTTCTTC
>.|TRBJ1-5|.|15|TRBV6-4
CASSVQGRAPQPQHF
TGTGCCAGCAGTGTCCAAGGAAGGGCGCCTCAGCCCCAGCATTTT
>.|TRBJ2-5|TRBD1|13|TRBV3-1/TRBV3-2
CASGDRVRETQYF
TGTGCCAGCGGGGACAGGGTAAGGGAGACCCAGTACTTC
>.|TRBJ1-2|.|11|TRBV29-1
CSVAGARGYTF
TGCAGCGTTGCAGGGGCGCGGGGCTACACCTTC
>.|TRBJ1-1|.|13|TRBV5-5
CASSFGLNTEAFF
TGTGCCAGCTCCTTTGGCCTGAACACTGAAGCTTTCTTT
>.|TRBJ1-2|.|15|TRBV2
CASSGWAGESGGYTF
TGTGCCAGCAGTGGTTGGGCAGGGGAGTCTGGTGGCTACACCTTC
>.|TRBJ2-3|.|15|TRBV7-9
CASSLGRGQSDTQYF
TGTGCCAGCAGCTTGGGCCGTGGACAGTCAGATACGCAGTATTTT
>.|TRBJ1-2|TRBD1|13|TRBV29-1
CSVVTGGNYGYTF
TGCAGCGTCGTGACAGGGGGCAACTATGGCTACACCTTC
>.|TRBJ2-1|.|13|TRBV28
CASSSVVDNEQFF
TGTGCCAGCAGTTCCGTAGTTGACAATGAGCAGTTCTTC
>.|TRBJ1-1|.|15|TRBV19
CASSFLRTANTEAFF
TGTGCCAGTAGTTTCCTTCGGACAGCGAACACTGAAGCTTTCTTT
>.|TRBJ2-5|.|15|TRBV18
CASSPLSGAGETQYF
TGTGCCAGCTCACCACTGTCAGGGGCGGGGGAGACCCAGTACTTC
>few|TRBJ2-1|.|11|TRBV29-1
CSVEVVPEQFF
TGCAGCGTTGAAGTCGTGCCCGAGCAGTTCTTC
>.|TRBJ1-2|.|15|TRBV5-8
CASSHGGALNYGYTF
TGTGCCAGCAGCCACGGGGGGGCACTGAACTATGGCTACACCTTC
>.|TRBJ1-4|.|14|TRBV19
CASHSGWNDEKLFF
TGTGCCAGTCACTCGGGATGGAACGATGAAAAACTGTTTTTT
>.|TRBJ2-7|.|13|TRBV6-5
CASRRMAGHEQYF
TGTGCCAGCAGACGGATGGCCGGTCACGAGCAGTACTTC
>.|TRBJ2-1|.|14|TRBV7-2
CASSLESLWDEQFF
TGTGCCAGCAGCTTGGAGAGTCTTTGGGATGAGCAGTTCTTC
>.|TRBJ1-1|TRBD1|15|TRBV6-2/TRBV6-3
CASSYSPTGVVEAFF
TGTGCCAGCAGTTACTCGCCGACAGGGGTGGTTGAAGCTTTCTTT
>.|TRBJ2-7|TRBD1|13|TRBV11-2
CASSGDRGSEQYF
TGTGCCAGCAGCGGGGACAGGGGGAGCGAGCAGTACTTC
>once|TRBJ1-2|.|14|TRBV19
CASCDEQKNYGYTF
TGTGCCAGTTGCGATGAACAGAAGAACTATGGCTACACCTTC
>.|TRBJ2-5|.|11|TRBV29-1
CSVEPSETQYF
TGCAGCGTTGAGCCATCAGAGACCCAGTACTTC
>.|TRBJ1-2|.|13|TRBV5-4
CASSLQGNYGYTF
TGTGCCAGCAGCTTACAAGGAAACTATGGCTACACCTTC
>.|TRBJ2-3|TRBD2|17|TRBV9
CASGGGRGQPSGDTQYF
TGTGCCAGCGGAGGGGGGAGGGGACAACCTAGCGGGGATACGCAGTATTTT
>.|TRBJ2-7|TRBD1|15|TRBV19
CASSIGDRGTNEQYF
TGTGCCAGTAGTATTGGGGACAGGGGGACCAACGAGCAGTACTTC
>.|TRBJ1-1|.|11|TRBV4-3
CASRGNTEAFF
TGCGCCAGCAGAGGGAACACTGAAGCTTTCTTT
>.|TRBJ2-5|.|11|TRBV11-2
CASRSQETQYF
TGTGCCAGCAGGTCACAAGAGACCCAGTACTTC
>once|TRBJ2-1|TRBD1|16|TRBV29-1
CSVDPTTGQGAREQFF
TGCAGCGTTGATCCCACCACGGGACAGGGGGCCCGGGAGCAGTTCTTC
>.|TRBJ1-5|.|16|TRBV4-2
CASSPFGQALNQPQHF
TGTGCCAGCAGCCCGTTTGGCCAGGCACTGAATCAGCCCCAGCATTTT
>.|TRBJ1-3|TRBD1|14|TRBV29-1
CSVEGDRAGNTIYF
TGCAGCGTTGAGGGGGACAGGGCCGGAAACACCATATATTTT
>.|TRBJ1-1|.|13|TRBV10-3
CAIMREVNTEAFF
TGTGCCATCATGAGAGAAGTGAACACTGAAGCTTTCTTT
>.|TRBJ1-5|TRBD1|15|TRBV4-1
CASSQDRGGDQPQHF
TGCGCCAGCAGCCAAGATCGAGGGGGCGATCAGCCCCAGCATTTT
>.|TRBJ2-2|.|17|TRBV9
CASSAEGAWTFTGELFF
TGTGCCAGCAGCGCGGAGGGGGCCTGGACTTTCACCGGGGAGCTGTTTTTT
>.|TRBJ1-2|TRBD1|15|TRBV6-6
CASSPGQGANYGYTF
TGTGCCAGCAGTCCTGGACAGGGCGCTAACTATGGCTACACCTTC
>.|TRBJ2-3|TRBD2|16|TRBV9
CASSVRTSGGADTQYF
TGTGCCAGCAGCGTTCGGACTAGCGGGGGGGCAGATACGCAGTATTTT
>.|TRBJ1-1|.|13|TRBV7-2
CASSLQGYTEAFF
TGTGCCAGCAGCCTACAGGGCTACACTGAAGCTTTCTTT
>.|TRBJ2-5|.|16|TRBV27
CASSFPFKEGEETQYF
TGTGCCAGCAGTTTCCCCTTCAAGGAGGGGGAAGAGACCCAGTACTTC
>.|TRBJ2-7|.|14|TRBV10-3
CAISEGAFSYEQYF
TGTGCCATCAGTGAGGGGGCATTCTCCTACGAGCAGTACTTC
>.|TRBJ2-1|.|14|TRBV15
CATSRPDWANEQFF
TGTGCCACCAGCAGGCCGGACTGGGCAAATGAGCAGTTCTTC
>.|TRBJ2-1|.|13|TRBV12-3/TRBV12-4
CASTQLSYNEQFF
TGTGCCAGCACTCAGCTGTCCTACAATGAGCAGTTCTTC
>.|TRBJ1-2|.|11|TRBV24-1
CATSEGASLDF
TGTGCCACCAGTGAAGGGGCGAGCTTAGACTTC
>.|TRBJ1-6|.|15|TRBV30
CAWGSPGANNSPLHF
TGTGCCTGGGGTTCCCCGGGAGCTAATAATTCACCCCTCCACTTT